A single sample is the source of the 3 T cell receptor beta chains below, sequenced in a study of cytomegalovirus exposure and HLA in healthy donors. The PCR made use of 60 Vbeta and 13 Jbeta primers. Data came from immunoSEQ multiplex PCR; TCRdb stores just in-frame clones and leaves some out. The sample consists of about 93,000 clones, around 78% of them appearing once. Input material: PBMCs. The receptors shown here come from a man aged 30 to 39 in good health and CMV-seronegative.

CDR3 DNA: TGTGCCAGTAGTATTTCCAACAATCAGCCCCAGCATTTT. Its translation: CASSISNNQPQHF. J is TRBJ1-5 and V is TRBV19; unclear D gene. CDR1 and CDR2 from the germline V gene are LNHDA and SQIVND (reference sequence). Trimming shortened V by 3 bases and J by 3 bases, and 6 bases separated the two germline ends. The CDR3 has 13 residues.

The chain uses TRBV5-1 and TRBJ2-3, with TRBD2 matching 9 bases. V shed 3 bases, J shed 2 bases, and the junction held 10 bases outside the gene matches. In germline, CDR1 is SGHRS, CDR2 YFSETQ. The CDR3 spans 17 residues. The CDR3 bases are TGCGCCAGCAGCTCCCGAGGATTAGCGGGAGTCACAGATACGCAGTATTTT. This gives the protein CASSSRGLAGVTDTQYF.

CDR3 coding DNA: TGTGCCAGCAGCTTAGGCGGCAGCGACACTGAAGCTTTCTTT. Its protein is CASSLGGSDTEAFF. This chain uses TRBV7-2 with TRBJ1-1, with D unresolved. Germline-derived CDR1 and CDR2 are SGHTA and FQGNSA. The CDR3 totals 14 residues. With 1 base removed from V and 3 bases from J, the gap between germline ends came to 9 bases. The whole variable domain, filled in from reference TRBV7-2 and TRBJ1-1, reads GAGVSQSPSNKVTEKGKDVELRCDPISGHTALYWYRQSLGQGLEFLIYFQGNSAPDKSGLPSDRFSAERTGGSVSTLTIQRTQQEDSAVYLCASSLGGSDTEAFFGQGTRLTVV.